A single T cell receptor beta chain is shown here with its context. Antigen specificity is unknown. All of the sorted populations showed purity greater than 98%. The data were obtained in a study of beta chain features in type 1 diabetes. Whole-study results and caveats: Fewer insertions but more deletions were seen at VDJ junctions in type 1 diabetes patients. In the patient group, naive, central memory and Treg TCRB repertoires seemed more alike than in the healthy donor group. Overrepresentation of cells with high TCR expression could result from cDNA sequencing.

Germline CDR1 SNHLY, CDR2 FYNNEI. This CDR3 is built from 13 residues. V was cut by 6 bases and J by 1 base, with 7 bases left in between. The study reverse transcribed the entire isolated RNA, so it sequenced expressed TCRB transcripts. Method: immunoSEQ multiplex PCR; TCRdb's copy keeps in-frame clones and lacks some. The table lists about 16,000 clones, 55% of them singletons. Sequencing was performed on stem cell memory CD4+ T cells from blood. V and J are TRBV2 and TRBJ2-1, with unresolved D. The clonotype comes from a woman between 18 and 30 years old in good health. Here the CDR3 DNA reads TGTGCCAGCAGCCCCGGTTCCTACAATGAGCAGTTCTTC. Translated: CASSPGSYNEQFF. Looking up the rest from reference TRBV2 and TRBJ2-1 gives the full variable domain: EPEVTQTPSHQVTQMGQEVILRCVPISNHLYFYWYRQILGQKVEFLVSFYNNEISEKSEIFDDQFSVERPDGSNFTLKIRSTKLEDSAMYFCASSPGSYNEQFFGPGTRLTVL.